Listed below are T cell receptor beta chains from one sample, sequenced in a study of blood T cell repertoires in COVID-19. The protocol was immunoSEQ multiplex PCR, while the TCRdb copy is restricted to in-frame clones and leaves out a portion. The sample gives about 100,000 clones, under 90% of which show up once; more than 10% is in the top ten. Material for sequencing was peripheral blood. These receptor sequences come from a human donor in a cohort sampled during active COVID-19. Both conserved end residues are part of each CDR3. D genes are given only for firm matches. The listing skips clone size in some rows; elsewhere it reads once, few, many or a size class.

D gene	clone size	V gene	J gene	CDR3 DNA	CDR3 protein
-	-	TRBV29-1	TRBJ2-2	TGCAGCGTTGGAGGAACCGGGGAGCTGTTTTTT	CSVGGTGELFF
-	-	TRBV10-3	TRBJ2-1	TGTGCCATCAGCCTCGGCAATGAGCAGTTCTTC	CAISLGNEQFF
-	-	TRBV14	TRBJ2-4	TGTGCCAGCAGCCAGAGCACAGGGGCGGGGTACATTCAGTACTTC	CASSQSTGAGYIQYF
TRBD2	-	TRBV7-2	TRBJ2-1	TGTGCCAGCAGCTTGGGACTAGCTGGGGGCGGGCAGTTCTTC	CASSLGLAGGGQFF
TRBD1	-	TRBV18	TRBJ2-1	TGTGCCAGCTCACCAGGGACAGGCAAAAATGAGCAGTTCTTC	CASSPGTGKNEQFF
TRBD1	-	TRBV7-2	TRBJ1-2	TGTGCCAGCAGCTCGGGACAGGGGAACTATAATGGCTACACCTTC	CASSSGQGNYNGYTF
-	-	TRBV7-2	TRBJ2-1	TGTGCCAGCAGCTTGAATGGGGGGGCATACAATGAGCAGTTCTTC	CASSLNGGAYNEQFF
TRBD1	-	TRBV27	TRBJ1-5	TGTGCCAGCAGTTCGAGGGACAGGGGCTATCAGCCCCAGCATTTT	CASSSRDRGYQPQHF
TRBD1	-	TRBV2	TRBJ2-6	TGTGCCAGCAATGTACCCCGCAGGGGGACCAACGTCCTGACTTTC	CASNVPRRGTNVLTF
-	few	TRBV29-1	TRBJ1-2	TGCAGCGTTGTTTCGGGCGGGGGAGGCTACTATGGCTACACCTTC	CSVVSGGGGYYGYTF
-	-	TRBV2	TRBJ1-2	TGTGCCAGCAACCTCAGGGTCATTAACTATGGCTACACCTTC	CASNLRVINYGYTF
-	-	TRBV9	TRBJ1-1	TGTGCCAGCAGCTTCACAGACATCAACACTGAAGCTTTCTTT	CASSFTDINTEAFF
TRBD1	-	TRBV30	TRBJ1-1	TGTGCCTGGAGTGCTCAGGGGGCAACTGAAGCTTTCTTT	CAWSAQGATEAFF
TRBD1	-	TRBV5-1	TRBJ1-1	TGCGCCAGCAGCTTGGCCGAAGGGACAGCAGGTGAAGCTTTCTTT	CASSLAEGTAGEAFF
-	-	TRBV27	TRBJ2-6	TGTGCCAGCAGTTTATCATATCTTATCTCTGGGGCCAACGTCCTGACTTTC	CASSLSYLISGANVLTF
-	-	TRBV2	TRBJ2-3	TGTGCCAGCGCCCGGCTTGGCGGGTTTAGCACAGATACGCAGTATTTT	CASARLGGFSTDTQYF
-	once	TRBV7-9	TRBJ1-1	TGTGCCAGCAGAGGGGATGCGGACACTGAAGCTTTCTTT	CASRGDADTEAFF
-	-	TRBV7-6	TRBJ2-1	TGTGCCAGCAGCTTACTGGCGGGGGACACCGACTCCTACAATGAGCAGTTCTTC	CASSLLAGDTDSYNEQFF
TRBD1	-	TRBV10-1	TRBJ2-1	TGCGCCAGCAGTGGACAGGGGAATGAGCAGTTCTTC	CASSGQGNEQFF
-	once	TRBV4-1	TRBJ1-1	TGCGCCAGCAGCCAAGAAGCCTCGGGGAGCACTGAAGCTTTCTTT	CASSQEASGSTEAFF
-	-	TRBV18	TRBJ2-5	TGTGCCAGCGGCAGGGGAGAACAAGAGACCCAGTACTTC	CASGRGEQETQYF
-	-	TRBV5-5	TRBJ1-5	TGTGCCAGCAGCTTCATATCAGGGGAGAATCAGCCCCAGCATTTT	CASSFISGENQPQHF
-	few	TRBV10-1	TRBJ2-7	TGCGCCAGCAGTGACGCATCAGGACAGCGCTACGAGCAGTACTTC	CASSDASGQRYEQYF
-	-	TRBV19	TRBJ1-1	TGTGCCAGTCTCCTCCGGGAGGGGATGAACACTGAAGCTTTCTTT	CASLLREGMNTEAFF
TRBD1	-	TRBV7-9	TRBJ1-4	TGTGCCAGCAGCTTAGCGGGACAGTTTAATGAAAAACTGTTTTTT	CASSLAGQFNEKLFF
-	many	TRBV27	TRBJ2-7	TGTGCCAGCAGTTTGACAGCCGATTACTCCTACGAGCAGTACTTC	CASSLTADYSYEQYF
-	-	TRBV18	TRBJ1-2	TGTGCCAGCTCACCGGACACCTCTAACTATGGCTACACCTTC	CASSPDTSNYGYTF
-	-	TRBV19	TRBJ1-2	TGTGCCAGTACCAGAATTTGGACAGTGTCGGGTGGAGGCGGCTACACCTTC	CASTRIWTVSGGGGYTF
-	-	TRBV28	TRBJ1-2	TGTGCCAGCAGTCCCGCCCTACAGCCAATCTATGGCTACACCTTC	CASSPALQPIYGYTF
TRBD2	-	TRBV3-1/TRBV3-2	TRBJ2-7	TGTGCCAGCAGCCAAGAGGGGGAGGGGAGCTCCTACGAGCAGTACTTC	CASSQEGEGSSYEQYF
TRBD2	-	TRBV5-1	TRBJ2-5	TGCGCCAGCAGCTCTGGACTAGCGGACAGGACCCAGTACTTC	CASSSGLADRTQYF
-	-	TRBV25-1	TRBJ1-1	TGTGCCAGCAGTGAGGTGGCTCTGAACACTGAAGCTTTCTTT	CASSEVALNTEAFF
TRBD2	-	TRBV6-2/TRBV6-3	TRBJ2-7	TGTGCCAGCAGTTACCTAGCTAGCGGGTCCTACGAGCAGTACTTC	CASSYLASGSYEQYF
-	-	TRBV27	TRBJ2-3	TGTGCCAGCGTTCAGGGGCGCGACACAGATACGCAGTATTTT	CASVQGRDTDTQYF
TRBD2	-	TRBV7-2	TRBJ2-7	TGTGCCAGCAGCTCTGCCGGGACTAGCTCCTACGAGCAGTACTTC	CASSSAGTSSYEQYF
TRBD1	-	TRBV4-1	TRBJ2-5	TGCGCCAGCAGCCAACTTGGACAGGGAAAAGATAGGGAGACCCAGTACTTC	CASSQLGQGKDRETQYF
TRBD2	-	TRBV5-1	TRBJ2-3	TGCGCCAGCAGCTCAACTAGCGTTGGGGCAGATACGCAGTATTTT	CASSSTSVGADTQYF
-	-	TRBV5-4	TRBJ2-5	TGTGCCAGCAGCCCGGCACGGAGTGGGGAGACCCAGTACTTC	CASSPARSGETQYF
-	once	TRBV25-1	TRBJ2-7	TGTGCCAGCAGCCGCAGGGGCTCCCTCTACGAGCAGTACTTC	CASSRRGSLYEQYF
TRBD2	-	TRBV5-4	TRBJ2-5	TGTGCCAGCAGAGACGGGACTAGCGGAGGGGGAGAGACCCAGTACTTC	CASRDGTSGGGETQYF
TRBD2	-	TRBV5-1	TRBJ2-2	TGCGCCAGCACTGAACTAGCGGTTAACACCGGGGAGCTGTTTTTT	CASTELAVNTGELFF
-	-	TRBV18	TRBJ2-5	TGTGCCAGCTCACCACAAGCAGGGCAAGAGACCCAGTACTTC	CASSPQAGQETQYF
-	-	TRBV2	TRBJ1-5	TGTGCCAGCAGTGGGACAGGCAATCAGCCCCAGCATTTT	CASSGTGNQPQHF
-	-	TRBV15	TRBJ2-5	TGTGCCACCAGCAGAGTAAGGGGCCCCCAAGAGACCCAGTACTTC	CATSRVRGPQETQYF
-	-	TRBV6-5	TRBJ1-6	TGTGCCAGCAGGACAATCGATTCACCCCTCCACTTT	CASRTIDSPLHF
-	-	TRBV11-2	TRBJ2-5	TGTGCCAGCAGCACCCCGTGGAGGGACCAAGAGACCCAGTACTTC	CASSTPWRDQETQYF
-	-	TRBV19	TRBJ1-1	TGTGCCAGTACTCCAGGTCAGGGATACACTGAAGCTTTCTTT	CASTPGQGYTEAFF
TRBD1	-	TRBV6-5	TRBJ2-4	TGTGCCAGCAGCCGATTAGGGGGCGTAGGCATTCAGTACTTC	CASSRLGGVGIQYF
TRBD2	-	TRBV2	TRBJ2-7	TGTGCCAGCAGTGACATCTTATTGACTAGCGAAGAGCAGTACTTC	CASSDILLTSEEQYF
-	once	TRBV5-6	TRBJ1-2	TGTGCCAGCAGCCCGACAGCTAACTATGGCTACACCTTC	CASSPTANYGYTF
TRBD2	-	TRBV24-1	TRBJ2-2	TGTGCCACCAGTAGTTCTAGCGGGAGCACCGGGGAGCTGTTTTTT	CATSSSSGSTGELFF
TRBD1	few	TRBV11-2	TRBJ2-7	TGTGCCAGCAGCTCCCCCCCGACAGGGGCAGGCGACAACGAGCAGTACTTC	CASSSPPTGAGDNEQYF
TRBD1	-	TRBV19	TRBJ1-2	TGTGCCAGTAGTCCAGGGGGCTATGGCTACACCTTC	CASSPGGYGYTF
TRBD2	-	TRBV7-7	TRBJ2-5	TGTGCTAGCAGCCCCCAGCCTAGCGGCCAAGAGACCCAGTACTTC	CASSPQPSGQETQYF
-	-	TRBV6-6	TRBJ2-3	TGTGCCAGCAGTGACCCGACTAGGCCAGATACGCAGTATTTT	CASSDPTRPDTQYF
-	few	TRBV7-6	TRBJ2-2	TGTGCCAGCAGCAAACAAGCGGACGCCGGGGAGCTGTTTTTT	CASSKQADAGELFF
-	-	TRBV24-1	TRBJ2-5	TGTGCCACCAGTGCCTGGGACACCCAGACCCAGTACTTC	CATSAWDTQTQYF